Below are 21 T cell receptor beta chains sequenced from a single sample in a study of blood T cell repertoires in COVID-19. Profiled with immunoSEQ multiplex PCR; TCRdb holds only in-frame clones, not every one. The repertoire holds approximately 150,000 clones, with around 74% as singletons. Material: peripheral blood. The receptors were gathered from a woman aged 55-69 years with COVID-19, enrolled during active disease.

V usage is TRBV20-1 and J usage is TRBJ2-7; a weak D match, TRBD1 (5 bases). The germline V gene encodes CDR1 DFQATT and CDR2 SNEGSKA (reference sequence). This CDR3 comprises 13 residues. The V and J ends lost 3 bases and 5 bases respectively, with 14 bases between them. The CDR3 nucleotides read TGCAGTGCTAGTTGGGGCACCTCAGACGAGCAGTACGTC. As protein: CSASWGTSDEQYV.

This chain joins TRBV5-1 and TRBJ1-4; 8 bases agree with TRBD1. Trimming cost V 4 bases and J 7 bases; bases outside gene matches: 6. CDR3 length: 14 residues. Germline values: CDR1 SGHRS, CDR2 YFSETQ. This chain's CDR3 is CASSSTGGAEKLFF. In DNA form, the CDR3 reads TGCGCCAGCAGCAGCACAGGGGGGGCTGAAAAACTGTTTTTT.

A single count supports this clone. The rearrangement uses TRBV6-5 and TRBJ1-2, with D unresolved. The ends were cut back, 6 bases at V and 8 bases at J, with 10 bases in the middle. Per the germline V gene, CDR1 is MNHEY and CDR2 is SVGAGI. The length of the CDR3 is 11 residues. CDR3 loop: CASSPFRGYTF. CDR3 bases: TGTGCCAGCAGCCCCTTTAGAGGCTACACCTTC.

The chain carries TRBV11-3 and TRBJ1-1, with D unresolved. Germline V lookup: CDR1 SGHNT, CDR2 YENEEA. This CDR3 contains 13 residues. V was trimmed by 1 base and J by 1 base, leaving 4 bases between them. The CDR3 protein is CASSLGGNTEAFF. DNA of the CDR3: TGTGCCAGCAGCTTAGGAGGGAACACTGAAGCTTTCTTT.

This clone was seen a few times. Additional DNA sequences in this sample encode the identical CDR3. DNA of the CDR3: TGTGCCAGCTCACCGGGACTAGCGGGAACAGATACGCAGTATTTT. It codes for CASSPGLAGTDTQYF. The chain is built from TRBV18 and TRBJ2-3; 13 nucleotides line up with TRBD2. Germline CDR1 is KGHSH and CDR2 is LQKENI. Trimming removed 3 bases from V and 3 bases from J; junction bases left unmatched: 0. CDR3 size: 15 residues.

V and J are TRBV19 and TRBJ1-5; weak D call: TRBD1 (5 bases). CDR1 and CDR2 from the germline V gene are LNHDA and SQIVND (reference sequence). Trimming cost V 1 base and J 2 bases, with 12 bases left between them. The CDR3 length is 16 residues. DNA of the CDR3: TGTGCCAGTAGTATAGTAGCAGGGTTTCGCAATCAGCCCCAGCATTTT. It translates to CASSIVAGFRNQPQHF. Combining the CDR3 with reference TRBV19 and TRBJ1-5 gives the whole variable domain DGGITQSPKYLFRKEGQNVTLSCEQNLNHDAMYWYRQDPGQGLRLIYYSQIVNDFQKGDIAEGYSVSREKKESFPLTVTSAQKNPTAFYLCASSIVAGFRNQPQHFGDGTRLSIL.

The rearrangement joins TRBV28 to TRBJ2-3; TRBD2 agrees at 8 bases. CDR3 length: 16 amino acids. V shed 4 bases, J shed 0 bases, and the junction held 6 bases outside the gene matches. CDR1 and CDR2 (germline): MDHEN, SYDVKM. CDR3 DNA sequence: TGTGCCAGCAGTTGGGTAGCGGGACGGAGCACAGATACGCAGTATTTT. Its protein is CASSWVAGRSTDTQYF.

The genes are TRBV18 and TRBJ2-7; 9 positions agree with TRBD2. The J segment lost 5 bases and the V segment lost 2 bases, leaving 4 bases of the junction unmatched. The germline V gene has CDR1 KGHSH and CDR2 LQKENI. The length of the CDR3 is 14 residues. CDR3 loop: CASSPISGSHEQYF. The CDR3 DNA reads as TGTGCCAGCTCACCAATTAGCGGGAGCCACGAGCAGTACTTC.

The rearrangement links TRBV19 to TRBJ1-2; TRBD1 aligns across 8 bases. This CDR3 is 15 amino acids long. CDR1 and CDR2 from the germline V gene are LNHDA and SQIVND (reference sequence). With V trimmed by 6 bases and J by 4 bases, 10 bases remained unmatched. CDR3 loop: CASRESWDRLYGYTF. CDR3 sequence (DNA): TGTGCCAGTAGGGAAAGCTGGGACAGGCTCTATGGCTACACCTTC.

V and J are TRBV6-5 and TRBJ1-5, with 9 bases fitting TRBD1. With 4 bases clipped from V and 5 bases from J, the junction kept 3 bases outside the gene matches. Germline V gene sequence: CDR1 MNHEY, CDR2 SVGAGI. CDR3 size: 14 residues. CDR3 sequence (DNA): TGTGCCAGCAGTTTTCGACAGGGGGATCAGCCCCAGCATTTT. It yields the protein CASSFRQGDQPQHF.

The chain has TRBV9 and TRBJ2-2, with TRBD2 as a possible D gene (6 bases). V was clipped by 2 bases and J by 6 bases, with 17 bases between them. The CDR3 covers 16 residues. CDR1 and CDR2 from the germline V gene are SGDLS and YYNGEE. CDR3 in amino acids: CASSVGVAGRPGELFF. As DNA, the CDR3 is TGTGCCAGCAGCGTTGGCGTGGCGGGGCGGCCCGGGGAGCTGTTTTTT.

J is TRBJ2-2 and V is TRBV5-1, with TRBD1 identical over 9 bases. Trimming cost V 4 bases and J 6 bases; bases outside gene matches: 7. The CDR3 contains 15 residues. CDR1 is SGHRS, CDR2 YFSETQ, per germline. Written as DNA, the CDR3 is TGCGCCAGCAGCCAAGGACAGGGGAGCGCCGGGGAGCTGTTTTTT. Amino acid sequence: CASSQGQGSAGELFF.

The V call is TRBV6-1, the J call TRBJ2-7; D might be TRBD2 (5 bases). CDR1 and CDR2 from the germline V gene are MNHNS and SASEGT. The CDR3 is made up of 14 amino acids. In nucleotides, the CDR3 is TGTGTCAGCAGTGAACCCAGCGGAGTCTACGAGCAGTACGTC. This gives the protein CVSSEPSGVYEQYV.

This clone has a single count. The gene calls are TRBV30 and TRBJ2-7, with D possibly TRBD2 on 5 matching bases. V was trimmed by 5 bases and J by 0 bases, leaving 29 bases between them. CDR3 length: 19 residues. CDR1 is GTSNPN, CDR2 SVGIG, per germline (reference sequence). The CDR3: CAWQIGIPGSWASSYEQYV. The DNA of the CDR3 is TGTGCCTGGCAGATCGGGATCCCGGGGTCTTGGGCAAGCTCCTACGAGCAGTACGTC.

This clone was recorded many times. The CDR3 sequence: CASSDLTSGSRSYNEQFF. In nucleotides, the CDR3 is TGTGCCAGCAGCGACCTTACTAGCGGGAGTCGTTCCTACAATGAGCAGTTCTTC. This chain joins TRBV7-9 and TRBJ2-1; 11 bases are a match to TRBD2. This CDR3 has 18 residues. Trimming removed 5 bases from V and 1 base from J; junction bases left unmatched: 10. CDR1 SEHNR and CDR2 FQNEAQ come from the germline V gene (reference sequence). Drawing the rest from reference TRBV7-9 and TRBJ2-1, the complete variable domain is DTGVSQNPRHKITKRGQNVTFRCDPISEHNRLYWYRQTLGQGPEFLTYFQNEAQLEKSRLLSDRFSAERPKGSFSTLEIQRTEQGDSAMYLCASSDLTSGSRSYNEQFFGPGTRLTVL.

The chain joins TRBV14 to TRBJ1-6, with D maybe TRBD1 (6 bases). Trimming removed 4 bases at V and 4 bases at J, with 8 bases between. This CDR3 contains 14 residues. Germline CDR1 and CDR2: SGHDN and FVKESK. This CDR3 reads CASSPGQYNSPLHF. The CDR3 DNA reads TGTGCCAGCAGCCCCGGACAGTATAATTCACCCCTCCACTTT.

This chain links TRBV6-7 with TRBJ2-7; 11 nucleotides line up with TRBD1. TRBV6-7 is marked as an open reading frame, function uncertain. The CDR3 totals 16 residues. The V gene end was trimmed by 2 bases and the J gene end by 3 bases; junction bases not matched to a gene: 6. CDR3 sequence (DNA): TGTGCCAGCAGTTACGAGGGACAGGGGGTCTGCTACGAGCAGTACGTC. This encodes CASSYEGQGVCYEQYV.

This rearrangement joins TRBV19 to TRBJ1-2; 9 bases are shared with TRBD1. Trimming removed 6 bases from V and 6 bases from J; junction bases left unmatched: 5. Germline assignment: CDR1 LNHDA and CDR2 SQIVND (reference sequence). This CDR3 is 13 amino acids long. CDR3 sequence: CASSPTGGHGYTF. In DNA, the CDR3 is TGTGCCAGTAGCCCGACAGGGGGACATGGCTACACCTTC.

J is TRBJ2-3 and V is TRBV29-1, with 9 bases aligning to TRBD2. V trimming: 5 bases; J trimming: 4 bases; junction bases outside the gene matches: 7. The CDR3 has 14 amino acids. CDR1 and CDR2 from the germline V gene are SQVTM and ANQGSEA. CDR3 residues: CSVLLAGLADTQYF. The CDR3 nucleotides read TGCAGCGTTCTCCTAGCGGGATTGGCAGATACGCAGTATTTT.

About this clone: The same CDR3 is also encoded by other DNA sequences in this sample. This chain connects TRBV7-2 to TRBJ2-7; TRBD2 matches 7 bases. With V trimmed by 1 base and J by 2 bases, 2 bases remained unmatched. Germline CDR1 and CDR2: SGHTA and FQGNSA. The CDR3 loop spans 14 amino acids. CDR3 sequence: CASSLVGGTYEQYF. CDR3 DNA: TGTGCCAGCAGCTTAGTGGGAGGGACCTACGAGCAGTACTTC. Supplemented by reference TRBV7-2 and TRBJ2-7, the full variable domain reads GAGVSQSPSNKVTEKGKDVELRCDPISGHTALYWYRQSLGQGLEFLIYFQGNSAPDKSGLPSDRFSAERTGGSVSTLTIQRTQQEDSAVYLCASSLVGGTYEQYFGPGTRLTVT.

The chain employs TRBV28 and TRBJ2-3; 7 bases align to TRBD1. CDR1 MDHEN and CDR2 SYDVKM come from the germline V gene. CDR3 length: 15 amino acids. After removal of 6 bases from V and 3 bases from J, the junction contained 9 bases not matched to a gene. The CDR3 DNA reads as TGTGCCAGCAGGGCGACAGGGCAGGAGACAGATACGCAGTATTTT. Protein: CASRATGQETDTQYF.